A selection of T cell receptor beta chains follows, all from one sample in a study of cytomegalovirus exposure and HLA in healthy donors. Clones were sequenced by immunoSEQ multiplex PCR, and TCRdb holds only the in-frame ones, with some missing. This repertoire shows 85,000 to 95,000 clones, 7.5% to 8.5% found once; its top ten account for 2.3%. Sequenced input: PBMCs. Receptors were obtained from a man aged 45-65 years in good health and CMV-seronegative. The CDR3 runs from the conserved cysteine through the conserved F or W. Fields, in order: J gene, clone size, V gene, D gene, CDR3 protein, CDR3 DNA. D genes are given only for firm matches. Clone size, where shown, is once, few, many, or a class for clones that have expanded.

J: TRBJ1-5
size: few
V: TRBV28
D: NA
CDR3: CASSLTSHHPGAYSQPQHF
DNA: TGTGCCAGCAGTTTAACCAGCCATCACCCAGGGGCGTATAGTCAGCCCCAGCATTTT

J: TRBJ2-5
size: few
V: TRBV6-5
D: NA
CDR3: CASSPGTWETQYF
DNA: TGTGCCAGCAGCCCGGGAACCTGGGAGACCCAGTACTTC

J: TRBJ1-2
size: few
V: TRBV27
D: NA
CDR3: CASSSYRVGGYTF
DNA: TGTGCCAGCAGTTCATACAGGGTGGGAGGCTACACCTTC

J: TRBJ2-7
size: few
V: TRBV7-2
D: NA
CDR3: CASSSVRGSSYEQYF
DNA: TGTGCCAGCAGTTCGGTCCGGGGTTCGTCCTACGAGCAGTACTTC

J: TRBJ1-1
size: few
V: TRBV27
D: TRBD1
CDR3: CASRTGGGPGSTEAFF
DNA: TGTGCCAGCAGGACAGGGGGCGGGCCAGGAAGCACTGAAGCTTTCTTT

J: TRBJ2-7
size: NA
V: TRBV19
D: NA
CDR3: CASARGGGDSYEQYF
DNA: TGTGCCAGCGCGCGAGGTGGGGGCGATTCCTACGAGCAGTACTTC

J: TRBJ2-1
size: NA
V: TRBV27
D: TRBD2
CDR3: CASSFQSAGGGEQFF
DNA: TGTGCCAGCAGTTTTCAGTCGGCGGGAGGGGGCGAGCAGTTCTTC

J: TRBJ2-7
size: few
V: TRBV10-1
D: TRBD1
CDR3: CATKGQVDYEQYF
DNA: TGCGCCACCAAGGGACAGGTGGACTACGAGCAGTACTTC

J: TRBJ2-2
size: few
V: TRBV19
D: TRBD1
CDR3: CASSRGQGGAGELFF
DNA: TGTGCCAGTAGCCGAGGACAGGGCGGCGCCGGGGAGCTGTTTTTT

J: TRBJ2-3
size: NA
V: TRBV11-2
D: TRBD2
CDR3: CASSTDGGRGTQYF
DNA: TGTGCCAGCAGCACGGACGGAGGGAGGGGTACGCAGTATTTT

J: TRBJ2-3
size: few
V: TRBV5-1
D: TRBD1
CDR3: CASSMDRASTDTQYF
DNA: TGCGCCAGCAGCATGGACAGGGCTAGCACAGATACGCAGTATTTT

J: TRBJ1-5
size: NA
V: TRBV5-6
D: TRBD1
CDR3: CASSLFAGQGNQPQHF
DNA: TGTGCCAGCAGCTTGTTTGCGGGACAGGGCAATCAGCCCCAGCATTTT

J: TRBJ1-2
size: few
V: TRBV30
D: NA
CDR3: CAWSTVWGRNYGYTF
DNA: TGTGCCTGGAGTACGGTATGGGGGCGGAACTATGGCTACACCTTC

J: TRBJ2-1
size: few
V: TRBV5-1
D: NA
CDR3: CASSLTGFGQFF
DNA: TGCGCCAGCAGCTTAACTGGTTTTGGGCAGTTCTTC

J: TRBJ1-6
size: few
V: TRBV9
D: NA
CDR3: CASSFWGREGSPLHF
DNA: TGTGCCAGCAGCTTTTGGGGCAGGGAAGGATCACCCCTCCACTTT

J: TRBJ1-6
size: NA
V: TRBV27
D: TRBD1
CDR3: CASSFTGGGRNSPLHF
DNA: TGTGCCAGCAGTTTTACAGGGGGAGGTCGGAATTCACCCCTCCACTTT

J: TRBJ2-3
size: NA
V: TRBV7-2
D: TRBD2
CDR3: CASSLRGSGTSTDTQYF
DNA: TGTGCCAGCAGCTTGCGCGGGAGTGGGACTAGCACAGATACGCAGTATTTT

J: TRBJ2-5
size: NA
V: TRBV5-8
D: NA
CDR3: CASSFRQAPQETQYF
DNA: TGTGCCAGCAGCTTCCGACAGGCCCCCCAAGAGACCCAGTACTTC

J: TRBJ2-7
size: few
V: TRBV19
D: NA
CDR3: CASSMASATTYEQYF
DNA: TGTGCCAGTAGTATGGCCAGCGCAACAACCTACGAGCAGTACTTC

J: TRBJ1-1
size: NA
V: TRBV2
D: TRBD1
CDR3: CASSEGTDYMNTEAFF
DNA: TGTGCCAGCAGTGAGGGGACAGATTATATGAACACTGAAGCTTTCTTT

J: TRBJ2-1
size: NA
V: TRBV28
D: TRBD2
CDR3: CATSHLLGLAGSSSYNEQFF
DNA: TGTGCCACCTCCCACCTCCTCGGGCTAGCGGGCTCGAGCTCCTACAATGAGCAGTTCTTC

J: TRBJ1-2
size: NA
V: TRBV29-1
D: TRBD1
CDR3: CSVGGQGPNYGYTF
DNA: TGCAGCGTCGGGGGACAGGGACCTAACTATGGCTACACCTTC

J: TRBJ2-3
size: few
V: TRBV5-1
D: NA
CDR3: CASSPSAHGSADTQYF
DNA: TGCGCCAGCAGCCCGTCCGCACACGGGTCCGCCGATACGCAGTATTTT

J: TRBJ1-3
size: few
V: TRBV4-3
D: NA
CDR3: CASSQYPTGSGNTIYF
DNA: TGCGCCAGCAGCCAATACCCGACAGGCTCTGGAAACACCATATATTTT

J: TRBJ2-1
size: NA
V: TRBV7-2
D: TRBD1
CDR3: CASSPNRGQGNEQFF
DNA: TGTGCCAGCAGCCCAAACCGGGGACAGGGGAATGAGCAGTTCTTC

J: TRBJ2-3
size: NA
V: TRBV11-2
D: NA
CDR3: CASSFWGADTQYF
DNA: TGTGCCAGCAGCTTCTGGGGCGCAGATACGCAGTATTTT

J: TRBJ1-4
size: few
V: TRBV6-1
D: TRBD1
CDR3: CASSYRGLDEKLFF
DNA: TGTGCCAGCTCCTACAGGGGATTGGATGAAAAACTGTTTTTT

J: TRBJ1-1
size: few
V: TRBV5-1
D: NA
CDR3: CASSPIAGEAFF
DNA: TGCGCCAGCAGCCCAATAGCAGGGGAAGCTTTCTTT

J: TRBJ2-1
size: NA
V: TRBV7-3
D: NA
CDR3: CASSLTLRDNEQFF
DNA: TGTGCCAGCAGCCTTACGCTCCGGGACAATGAGCAGTTCTTC

J: TRBJ2-7
size: few
V: TRBV6-1
D: NA
CDR3: CASSGPDTIYEQYF
DNA: TGTGCCAGCAGCGGTCCTGACACGATCTACGAGCAGTACTTC

J: TRBJ2-1
size: NA
V: TRBV28
D: TRBD2
CDR3: CASVGGSEQFF
DNA: TGTGCCAGCGTGGGGGGGAGCGAGCAGTTCTTC

J: TRBJ2-5
size: few
V: TRBV19
D: TRBD2
CDR3: CASSTRLAGGRETQYF
DNA: TGTGCCAGTAGTACGCGACTAGCGGGGGGACGAGAGACCCAGTACTTC

J: TRBJ1-2
size: few
V: TRBV28
D: TRBD1
CDR3: CASSPGQGDYGYTF
DNA: TGTGCCAGCAGTCCGGGACAGGGAGACTATGGCTACACCTTC

J: TRBJ2-3
size: few
V: TRBV5-1
D: TRBD1
CDR3: CASSLGQGKDTQYF
DNA: TGCGCCAGCAGCTTGGGACAGGGGAAAGATACGCAGTATTTT

J: TRBJ1-2
size: NA
V: TRBV6-1
D: NA
CDR3: CASSARQEQDGYTF
DNA: TGTGCCAGCAGTGCTCGACAGGAACAAGATGGCTACACCTTC

J: TRBJ2-7
size: few
V: TRBV28
D: NA
CDR3: CASSPGAAPLIEQYF
DNA: TGTGCCAGCAGTCCGGGTGCGGCCCCTCTCATCGAGCAGTACTTC

J: TRBJ1-2
size: few
V: TRBV30
D: NA
CDR3: CAWSRQVYGYTF
DNA: TGTGCCTGGAGTCGGCAGGTATATGGCTACACCTTC

J: TRBJ2-7
size: few
V: TRBV7-9
D: TRBD1
CDR3: CASSRGGTGPYEQYF
DNA: TGTGCCAGCAGCCGGGGCGGGACAGGTCCCTACGAGCAGTACTTC

J: TRBJ2-6
size: NA
V: TRBV25-1
D: TRBD1
CDR3: CASSIRDGTAYNVLTF
DNA: TGTGCCAGCAGTATCAGAGACGGGACAGCGTACAACGTCCTGACTTTC

J: TRBJ2-7
size: NA
V: TRBV28
D: NA
CDR3: CASSLWVGGSDYEQYF
DNA: TGTGCCAGCAGTTTATGGGTGGGGGGAAGTGACTACGAGCAGTACTTC

J: TRBJ2-5
size: NA
V: TRBV2
D: TRBD2
CDR3: CASSWTSGPQETQYF
DNA: TGTGCCAGCAGTTGGACTAGCGGGCCCCAAGAGACCCAGTACTTC